What follows describes a single TCR beta chain. V was clipped by 4 bases and J by 0 bases, with 13 bases between them. CDR3 length: 15 amino acids. Germline CDR1 SGHRS, CDR2 YFSETQ. The entry originates in a study of blood T cell repertoires in COVID-19. About the research overall: Collection of acute and convalescent COVID-19 samples took place in the United States, Italy and Spain. PBMCs, B-cell-depleted T cells, or T cells provided the cDNA or gDNA that made up the material.

The study assigned cohorts using participant-reported clinical history. The data were produced by immunoSEQ multiplex PCR, yet TCRdb's version contains in-frame clones alone and is incomplete. The sample includes some 140,000 clones, 84% of them seen just once. The sequence was collected from a man between 35 and 55 years old with acute COVID-19. The sample comprised PBMCs or T cells enriched from blood (not recorded which). J is TRBJ1-2 and V is TRBV5-1, with D possibly being TRBD1 (5 bases). The CDR3 reads CASSGTPQANYGYTF. CDR3 in DNA: TGCGCCAGCAGCGGGACTCCACAGGCTAACTATGGCTACACCTTC.